This is a list of T cell receptor beta chains from one sample in a study of T cell changes during pregnancy in multiple sclerosis. Assay: immunoSEQ multiplex PCR; the TCRdb copy retains only in-frame clones and omits some. The data contain 45,000 to 60,000 clones, about 88% of them singletons. Sequencing used CD8+ T cells from peripheral blood mononuclear cells, obtained before pregnancy. The receptor set was obtained from a female donor with multiple sclerosis, enrolled in a pregnancy study. The CDR3 runs from the conserved cysteine through the conserved F or W. D genes are given only for firm matches. Clone size appears in some rows only: once, few, many, or a class for an expanded clone.

j_call clone_size d_call v_call cdr3_nt cdr3_aa
TRBJ2-1 . . TRBV11-2 TGTGCCAGCAGCTTATCGGCAGGGCATCCCTACAATGAGCAGTTCTTC CASSLSAGHPYNEQFF
TRBJ2-1 . . TRBV29-1 TGCAGCGTTGAGGGACTTACCTACAATGAGCAGTTCTTC CSVEGLTYNEQFF
TRBJ1-2 . . TRBV19 TGTGCCAGTAGTACCGGTCATGGCTACACCTTC CASSTGHGYTF
TRBJ2-3 . . TRBV5-1 TGCGCCAGCAGCTTGGAGGGGGTGGGGACAGATACGCAGTATTTT CASSLEGVGTDTQYF
TRBJ2-5 . . TRBV6-1 TGTGCCAGCAGTGTTGGGGTGGGGGCGCCCCGGGAGACCCAGTACTTC CASSVGVGAPRETQYF
TRBJ2-1 . . TRBV5-4 TGTGCCAGCAGCTTGAGCCGACAGATCAACTCCTACAATGAGCAGTTCTTC CASSLSRQINSYNEQFF
TRBJ2-5 once . TRBV4-3 TGCGCCAGCAAGATGGCAGGGGAAGAGACCCAGTACTTC CASKMAGEETQYF
TRBJ1-2 . . TRBV6-5 TGTGCCAGCGCGGCGAACTATGGCTACACCTTC CASAANYGYTF
TRBJ1-5 . TRBD1 TRBV27 TGTGCCAGCAAGCAAGCCGGGACAGGGGGCACTCAGCCCCAGCATTTT CASKQAGTGGTQPQHF
TRBJ2-7 . TRBD1 TRBV19 TGTGCCAGTAGTCAAACAGGGGGATCCTACGAGCAGTACTTC CASSQTGGSYEQYF
TRBJ1-6 . . TRBV27 TGTGCCAGCAGTTTATCGAGTGTTGGAGGCCCTTATAATTCACCCCTCCACTTT CASSLSSVGGPYNSPLHF
TRBJ2-1 . TRBD2 TRBV2 TGTGCCAGCACGGGGGGGCGCAATGAGCAGTTCTTC CASTGGRNEQFF
TRBJ2-5 . TRBD2 TRBV7-6 TGTGCCAGCAGCCGCCTAGCGGGACTGGCTGAGACCCAGTACTTC CASSRLAGLAETQYF
TRBJ1-2 . TRBD1 TRBV15 TGTGCCACCAAATCCGGACAGGGCTCTAACTATGGCTACACCTTC CATKSGQGSNYGYTF
TRBJ2-5 . TRBD1 TRBV11-2 TGTGCCAGCGAAGGACCTTGGGGACAGGGGGGGGAGACCCAGTACTTC CASEGPWGQGGETQYF
TRBJ2-6 . TRBD2 TRBV7-8 TGTGCCAGCGGCCGCGGGAGGGTCGTAGCTGGGGCCAACGTCCTGACTTTC CASGRGRVVAGANVLTF
TRBJ2-7 . TRBD1 TRBV4-2 TGTGCCAGCAGCCCCGAAGACAGGGACATCGCCTACGAGCAGTACTTC CASSPEDRDIAYEQYF
TRBJ2-1 . TRBD2 TRBV2 TGTGCCAGCAGTGAAATAGCGGGGGCTTACAATGAGCAGTTCTTC CASSEIAGAYNEQFF
TRBJ1-5 . . TRBV4-3 TGCGCCAGCAGCCAAGACTTACCACAGGGACGTCAGCCCCAGCATTTT CASSQDLPQGRQPQHF
TRBJ2-3 . TRBD1 TRBV27 TGTGCCAGCAGTTCGGGACAGGGCCGGGGTGATACGCAGTATTTT CASSSGQGRGDTQYF
TRBJ1-5 . . TRBV12-5 TGTGCTAGTGGTTTCGGACGGACATCCAATCAGCCCCAGCATTTT CASGFGRTSNQPQHF
TRBJ2-7 . TRBD1 TRBV10-3 TGTGCCATCAGTGGACAGGGGACCACCCTGAGCTCCTACGAGCAGTACTTC CAISGQGTTLSSYEQYF
TRBJ1-2 . TRBD1 TRBV5-1 TGCGCCAGCAGCCTACGAACAGGGGTTGGCTACACCTTC CASSLRTGVGYTF
TRBJ2-1 . . TRBV9 TGTGCCAGCAGCGTAGCTGTGGCTCCCTACAATGAGCAGTTCTTC CASSVAVAPYNEQFF
TRBJ2-1 . TRBD2 TRBV11-1 TGTGCCAGCAGCTTAACTAGCGGGTACAATGAGCAGTTCTTC CASSLTSGYNEQFF